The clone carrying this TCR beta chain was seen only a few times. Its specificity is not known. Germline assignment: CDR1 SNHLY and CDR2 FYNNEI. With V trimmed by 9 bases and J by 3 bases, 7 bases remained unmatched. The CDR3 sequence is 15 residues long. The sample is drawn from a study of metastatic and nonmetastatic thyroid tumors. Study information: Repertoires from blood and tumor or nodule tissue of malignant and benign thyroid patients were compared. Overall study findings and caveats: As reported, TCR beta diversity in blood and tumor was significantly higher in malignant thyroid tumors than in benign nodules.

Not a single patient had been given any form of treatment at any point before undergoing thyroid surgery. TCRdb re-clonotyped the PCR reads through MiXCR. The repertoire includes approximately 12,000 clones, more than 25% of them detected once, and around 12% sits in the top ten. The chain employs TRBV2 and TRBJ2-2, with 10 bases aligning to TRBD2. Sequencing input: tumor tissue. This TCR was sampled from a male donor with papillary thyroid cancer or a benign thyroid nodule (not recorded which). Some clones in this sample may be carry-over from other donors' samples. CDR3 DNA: TGTGCCAGTGGTTTAGCGGGGGGATACACCGGGGAGCTGTTTTTT. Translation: CASGLAGGYTGELFF.